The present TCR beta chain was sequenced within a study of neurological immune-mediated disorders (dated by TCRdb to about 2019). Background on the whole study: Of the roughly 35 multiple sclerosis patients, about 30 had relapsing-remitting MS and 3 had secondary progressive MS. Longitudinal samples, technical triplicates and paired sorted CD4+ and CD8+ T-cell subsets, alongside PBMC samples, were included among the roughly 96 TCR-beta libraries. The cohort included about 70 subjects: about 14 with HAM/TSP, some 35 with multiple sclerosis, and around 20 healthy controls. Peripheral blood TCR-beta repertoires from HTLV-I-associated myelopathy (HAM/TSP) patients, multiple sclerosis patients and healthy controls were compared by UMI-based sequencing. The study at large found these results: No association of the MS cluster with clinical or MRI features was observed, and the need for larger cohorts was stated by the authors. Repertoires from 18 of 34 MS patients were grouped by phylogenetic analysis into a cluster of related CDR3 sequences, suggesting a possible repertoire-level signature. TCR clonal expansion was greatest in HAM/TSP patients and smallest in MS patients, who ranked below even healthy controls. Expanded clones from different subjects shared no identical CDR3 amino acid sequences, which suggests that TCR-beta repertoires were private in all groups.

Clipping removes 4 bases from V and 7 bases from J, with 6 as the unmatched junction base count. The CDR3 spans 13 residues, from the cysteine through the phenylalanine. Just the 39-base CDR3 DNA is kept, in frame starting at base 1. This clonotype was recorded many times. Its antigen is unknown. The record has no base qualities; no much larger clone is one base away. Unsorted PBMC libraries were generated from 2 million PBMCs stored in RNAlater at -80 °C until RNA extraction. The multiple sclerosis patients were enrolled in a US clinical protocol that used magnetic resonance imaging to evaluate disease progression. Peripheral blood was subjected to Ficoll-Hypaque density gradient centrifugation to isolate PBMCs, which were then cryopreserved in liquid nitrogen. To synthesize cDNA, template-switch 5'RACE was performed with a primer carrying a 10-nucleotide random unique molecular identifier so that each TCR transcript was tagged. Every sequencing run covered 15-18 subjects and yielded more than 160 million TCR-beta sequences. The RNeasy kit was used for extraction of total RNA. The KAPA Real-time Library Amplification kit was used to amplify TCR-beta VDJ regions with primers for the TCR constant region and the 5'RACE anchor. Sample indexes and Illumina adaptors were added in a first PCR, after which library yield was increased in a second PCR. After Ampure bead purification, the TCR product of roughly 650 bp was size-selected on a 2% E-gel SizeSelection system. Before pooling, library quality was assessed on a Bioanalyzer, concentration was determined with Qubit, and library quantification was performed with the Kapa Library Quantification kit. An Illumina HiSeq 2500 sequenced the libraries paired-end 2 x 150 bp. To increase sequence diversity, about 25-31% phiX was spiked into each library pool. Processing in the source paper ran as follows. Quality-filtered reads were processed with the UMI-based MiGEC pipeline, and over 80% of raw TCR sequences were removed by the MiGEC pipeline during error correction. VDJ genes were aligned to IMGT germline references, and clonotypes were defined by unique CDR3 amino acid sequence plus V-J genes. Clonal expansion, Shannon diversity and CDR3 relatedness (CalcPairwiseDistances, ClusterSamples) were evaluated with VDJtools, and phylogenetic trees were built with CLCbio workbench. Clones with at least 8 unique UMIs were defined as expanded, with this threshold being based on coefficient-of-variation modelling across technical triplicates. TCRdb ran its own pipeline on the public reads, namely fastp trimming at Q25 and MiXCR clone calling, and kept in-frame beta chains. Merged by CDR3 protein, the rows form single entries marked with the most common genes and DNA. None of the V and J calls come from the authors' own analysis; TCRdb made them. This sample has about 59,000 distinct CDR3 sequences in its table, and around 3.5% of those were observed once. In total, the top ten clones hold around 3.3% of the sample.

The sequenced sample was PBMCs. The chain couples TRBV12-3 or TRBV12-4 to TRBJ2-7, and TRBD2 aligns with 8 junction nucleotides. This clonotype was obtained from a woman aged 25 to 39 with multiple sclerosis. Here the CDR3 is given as CASSWGLVFEQYF. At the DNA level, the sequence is TGTGCCAGCAGTTGGGGACTAGTCTTTGAGCAGTACTTC.